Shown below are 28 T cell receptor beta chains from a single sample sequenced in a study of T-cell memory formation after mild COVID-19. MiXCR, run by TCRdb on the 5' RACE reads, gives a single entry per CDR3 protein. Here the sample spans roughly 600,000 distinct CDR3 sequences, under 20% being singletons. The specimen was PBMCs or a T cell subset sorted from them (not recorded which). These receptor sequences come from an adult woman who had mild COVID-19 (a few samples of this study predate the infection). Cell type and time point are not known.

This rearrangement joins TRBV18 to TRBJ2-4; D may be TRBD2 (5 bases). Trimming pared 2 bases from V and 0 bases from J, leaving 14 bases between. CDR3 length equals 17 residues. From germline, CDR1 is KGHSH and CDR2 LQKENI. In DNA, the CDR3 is TGTGCCAGCTCACCAACCTACATAGGACTAGCCAAAAACATTCAGTACTTC. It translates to CASSPTYIGLAKNIQYF.

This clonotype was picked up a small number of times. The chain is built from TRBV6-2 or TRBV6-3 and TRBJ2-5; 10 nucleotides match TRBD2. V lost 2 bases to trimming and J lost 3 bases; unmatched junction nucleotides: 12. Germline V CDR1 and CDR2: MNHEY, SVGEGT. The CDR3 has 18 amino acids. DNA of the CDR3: TGTGCCAGCAGTTACCAGTTCCAGAGCGGGAGGGCCAAAGAGACCCAGTACTTC. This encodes CASSYQFQSGRAKETQYF.

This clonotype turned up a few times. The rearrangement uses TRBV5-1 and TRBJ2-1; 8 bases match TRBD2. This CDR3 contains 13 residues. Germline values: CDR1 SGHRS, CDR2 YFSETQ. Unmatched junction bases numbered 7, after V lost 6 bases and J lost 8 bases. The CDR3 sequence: CASKREGVHEQFF. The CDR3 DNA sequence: TGCGCCAGCAAACGGGAGGGTGTCCATGAGCAGTTCTTC.

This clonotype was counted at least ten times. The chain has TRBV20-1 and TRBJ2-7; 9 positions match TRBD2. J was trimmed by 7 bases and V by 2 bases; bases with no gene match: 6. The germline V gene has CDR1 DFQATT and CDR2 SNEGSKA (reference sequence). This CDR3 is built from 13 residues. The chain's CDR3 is CSARSLAGWEQYF. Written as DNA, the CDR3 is TGCAGTGCTAGATCCCTAGCGGGGTGGGAGCAGTACTTC.

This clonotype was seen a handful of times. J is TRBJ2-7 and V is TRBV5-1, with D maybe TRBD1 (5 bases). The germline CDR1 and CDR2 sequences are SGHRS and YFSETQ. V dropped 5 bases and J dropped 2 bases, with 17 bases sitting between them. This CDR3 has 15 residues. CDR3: CASSGRGGPPYEQYF. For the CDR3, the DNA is TGCGCCAGCAGTGGAAGGGGTGGGCCCCCCTACGAGCAGTACTTC.

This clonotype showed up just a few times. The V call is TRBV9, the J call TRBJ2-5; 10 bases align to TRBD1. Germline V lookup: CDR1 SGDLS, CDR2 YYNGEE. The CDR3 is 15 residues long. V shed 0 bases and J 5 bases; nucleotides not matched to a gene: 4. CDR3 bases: TGTGCCAGCAGCGTAGGGCAGGGACAGGGGGAGACCCAGTACTTC. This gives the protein CASSVGQGQGETQYF.

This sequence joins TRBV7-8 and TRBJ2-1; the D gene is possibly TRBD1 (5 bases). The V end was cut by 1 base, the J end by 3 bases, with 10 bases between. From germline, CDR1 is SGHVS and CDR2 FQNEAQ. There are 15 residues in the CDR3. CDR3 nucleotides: TGTGCCAGCAGCTTAGAAGGCAGGGACTACAATGAGCAGTTCTTC. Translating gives CASSLEGRDYNEQFF. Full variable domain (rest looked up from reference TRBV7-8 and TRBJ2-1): GAGVSQSPRYKVAKRGQDVALRCDPISGHVSLFWYQQALGQGPEFLTYFQNEAQLDKSGLPSDRFFAERPEGSVSTLKIQRTQQEDSAVYLCASSLEGRDYNEQFFGPGTRLTVL.

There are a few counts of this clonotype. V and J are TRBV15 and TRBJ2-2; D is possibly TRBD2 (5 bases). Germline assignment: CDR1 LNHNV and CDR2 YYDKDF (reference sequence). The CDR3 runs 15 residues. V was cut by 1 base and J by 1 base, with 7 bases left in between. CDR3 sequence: CATSRGRKNTGELFF. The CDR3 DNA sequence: TGTGCCACCAGCAGAGGGAGGAAGAACACCGGGGAGCTGTTTTTT.

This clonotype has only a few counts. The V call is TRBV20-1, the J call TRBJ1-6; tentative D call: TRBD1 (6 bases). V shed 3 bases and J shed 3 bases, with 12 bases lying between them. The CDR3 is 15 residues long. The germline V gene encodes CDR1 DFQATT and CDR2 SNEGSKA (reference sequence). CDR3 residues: CSASTGGVYNSPLHF. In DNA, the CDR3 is TGCAGTGCTAGTACCGGGGGCGTCTATAATTCACCCCTCCACTTT.

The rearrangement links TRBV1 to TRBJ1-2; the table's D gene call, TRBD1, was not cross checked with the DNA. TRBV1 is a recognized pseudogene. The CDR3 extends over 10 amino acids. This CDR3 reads CTSNRAGYTF. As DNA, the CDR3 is TGCACCAGCAACAGGGCTGGCTACACCTTC.

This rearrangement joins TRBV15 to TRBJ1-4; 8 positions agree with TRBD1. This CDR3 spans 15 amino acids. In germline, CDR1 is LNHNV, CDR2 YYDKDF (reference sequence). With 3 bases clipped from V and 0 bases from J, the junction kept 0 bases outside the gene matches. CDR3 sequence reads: CATSRDRATNEKLFF. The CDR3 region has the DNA TGTGCCACCAGCAGGGACAGGGCAACTAATGAAAAACTGTTTTTT.

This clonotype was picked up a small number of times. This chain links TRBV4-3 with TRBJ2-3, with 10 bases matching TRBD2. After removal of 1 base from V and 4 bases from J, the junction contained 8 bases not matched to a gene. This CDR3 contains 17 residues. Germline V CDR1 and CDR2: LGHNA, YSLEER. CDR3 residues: CASSQGGLAGEADTQYF. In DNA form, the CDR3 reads TGCGCCAGCAGCCAAGGGGGGCTAGCGGGAGAGGCAGATACGCAGTATTTT.

The DNA for the CDR3 is TGCAGTGCTAGAATAGCGCACGAGCAGTACTTC. Translated, it gives CSARIAHEQYF. The chain employs TRBV20-1 and TRBJ2-7; D is perhaps TRBD2 (5 bases). V was clipped by 2 bases and J by 5 bases, with 7 bases between them. Germline-derived CDR1 and CDR2 are DFQATT and SNEGSKA (reference sequence). The CDR3 totals 11 residues.

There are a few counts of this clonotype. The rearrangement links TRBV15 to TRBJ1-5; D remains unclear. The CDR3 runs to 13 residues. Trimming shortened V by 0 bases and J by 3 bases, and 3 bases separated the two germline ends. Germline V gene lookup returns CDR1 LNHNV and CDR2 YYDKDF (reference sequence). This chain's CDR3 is CATSRDPNQPQHF. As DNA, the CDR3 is TGTGCCACCAGCAGAGATCCCAATCAGCCCCAGCATTTT.

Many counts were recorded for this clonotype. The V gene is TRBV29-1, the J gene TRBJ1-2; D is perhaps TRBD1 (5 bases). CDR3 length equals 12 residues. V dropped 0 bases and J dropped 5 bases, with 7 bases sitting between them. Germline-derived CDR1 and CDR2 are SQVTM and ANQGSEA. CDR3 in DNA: TGCAGCGTTGAAGACAGGGTATATGGCTACACCTTC. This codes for CSVEDRVYGYTF. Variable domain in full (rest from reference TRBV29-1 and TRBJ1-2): SAVISQKPSRDICQRGTSLTIQCQVDSQVTMMFWYRQQPGQSLTLIATANQGSEATYESGFVIDKFPISRPNLTFSTLTVSNMSPEDSSIYLCSVEDRVYGYTFGSGTRLTVV.

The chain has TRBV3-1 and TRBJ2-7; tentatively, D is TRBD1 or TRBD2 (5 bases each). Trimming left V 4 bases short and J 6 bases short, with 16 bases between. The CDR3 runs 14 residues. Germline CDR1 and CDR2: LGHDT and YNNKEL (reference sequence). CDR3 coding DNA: TGTGCCAGCAGCCCGGGGACCACGACGGGCGAGCAGTACTTC. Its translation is CASSPGTTTGEQYF.

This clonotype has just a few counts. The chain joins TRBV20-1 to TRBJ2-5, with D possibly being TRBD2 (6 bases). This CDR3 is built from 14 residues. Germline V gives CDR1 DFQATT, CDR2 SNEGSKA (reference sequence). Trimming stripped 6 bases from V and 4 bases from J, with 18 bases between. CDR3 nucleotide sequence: TGCAGTGCCCTAGGGGCTCTGGGAGGAGAGACCCAGTACTTC. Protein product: CSALGALGGETQYF.

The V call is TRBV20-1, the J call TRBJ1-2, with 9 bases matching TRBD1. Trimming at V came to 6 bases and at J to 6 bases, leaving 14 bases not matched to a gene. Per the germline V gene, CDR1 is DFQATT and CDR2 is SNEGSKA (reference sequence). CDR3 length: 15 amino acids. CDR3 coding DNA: TGCAGTGCCTCCCCGGGACAGGGCGCTTCCGATGGCTACACCTTC. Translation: CSASPGQGASDGYTF.

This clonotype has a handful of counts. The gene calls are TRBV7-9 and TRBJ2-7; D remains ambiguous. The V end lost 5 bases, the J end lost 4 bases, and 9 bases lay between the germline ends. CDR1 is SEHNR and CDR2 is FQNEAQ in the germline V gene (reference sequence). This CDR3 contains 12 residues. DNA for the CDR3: TGTGCCAGCAGCCACTCGCAGTACGAGCAGTACTTC. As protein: CASSHSQYEQYF.

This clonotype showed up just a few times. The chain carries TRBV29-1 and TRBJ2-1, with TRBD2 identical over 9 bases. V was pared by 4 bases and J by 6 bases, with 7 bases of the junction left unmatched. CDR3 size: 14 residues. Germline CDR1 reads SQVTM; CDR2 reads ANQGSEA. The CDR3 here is CSVAHRLAANEQFF. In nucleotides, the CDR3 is TGCAGCGTTGCCCATCGACTAGCGGCCAATGAGCAGTTCTTC.

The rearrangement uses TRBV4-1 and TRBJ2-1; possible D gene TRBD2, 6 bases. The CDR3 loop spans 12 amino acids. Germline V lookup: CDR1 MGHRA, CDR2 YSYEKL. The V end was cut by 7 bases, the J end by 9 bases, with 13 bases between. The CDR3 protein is CASNGLSREQFF. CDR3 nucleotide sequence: TGCGCCAGCAACGGACTATCCCGTGAGCAGTTCTTC.

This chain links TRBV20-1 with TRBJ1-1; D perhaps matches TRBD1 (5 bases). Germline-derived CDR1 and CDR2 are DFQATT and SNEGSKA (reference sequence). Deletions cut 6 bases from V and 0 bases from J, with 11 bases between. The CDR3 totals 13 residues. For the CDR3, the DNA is TGCAGTGCCAAGGGACCTATGAACACTGAAGCTTTCTTT. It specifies CSAKGPMNTEAFF.

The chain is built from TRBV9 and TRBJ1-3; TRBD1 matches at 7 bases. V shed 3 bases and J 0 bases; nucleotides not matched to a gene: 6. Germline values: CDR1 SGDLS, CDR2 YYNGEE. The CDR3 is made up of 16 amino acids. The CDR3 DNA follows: TGTGCCAGCAGCGAAGGGACAGCACACTCTGGAAACACCATATATTTT. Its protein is CASSEGTAHSGNTIYF.

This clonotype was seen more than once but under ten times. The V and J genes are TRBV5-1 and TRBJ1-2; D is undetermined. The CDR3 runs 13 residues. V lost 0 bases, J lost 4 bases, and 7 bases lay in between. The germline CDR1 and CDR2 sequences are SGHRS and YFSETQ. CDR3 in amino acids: CASSLDSLYGYTF. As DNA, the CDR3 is TGCGCCAGCAGCTTGGACAGCCTCTATGGCTACACCTTC.

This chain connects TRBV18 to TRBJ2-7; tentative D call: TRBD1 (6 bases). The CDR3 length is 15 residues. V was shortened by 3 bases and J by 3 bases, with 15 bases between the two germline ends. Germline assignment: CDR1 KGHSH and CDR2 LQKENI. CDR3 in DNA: TGTGCCAGCTCACCGTACCGGGACACCGTCTACGAGCAGTACTTC. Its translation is CASSPYRDTVYEQYF.

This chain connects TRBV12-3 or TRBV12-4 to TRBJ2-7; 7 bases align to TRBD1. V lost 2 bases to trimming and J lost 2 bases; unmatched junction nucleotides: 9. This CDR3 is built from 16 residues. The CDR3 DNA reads TGTGCCAGCAGTTTATCCCACGGGACAGATACCTACGAGCAGTACTTC. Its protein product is CASSLSHGTDTYEQYF.

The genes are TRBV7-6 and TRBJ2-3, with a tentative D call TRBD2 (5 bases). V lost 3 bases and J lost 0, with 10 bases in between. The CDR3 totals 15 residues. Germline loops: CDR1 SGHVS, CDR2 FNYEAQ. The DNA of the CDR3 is TGTGCCAGCAGCTTGGTTGAGGGCAGCACAGATACGCAGTATTTT. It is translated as CASSLVEGSTDTQYF.

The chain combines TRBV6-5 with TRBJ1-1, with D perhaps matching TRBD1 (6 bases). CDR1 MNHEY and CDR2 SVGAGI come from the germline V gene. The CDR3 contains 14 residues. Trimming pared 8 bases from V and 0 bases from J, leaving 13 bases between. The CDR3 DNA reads TGTGCCAGCGGACCAGGACAGATGAACACTGAAGCTTTCTTT. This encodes CASGPGQMNTEAFF.